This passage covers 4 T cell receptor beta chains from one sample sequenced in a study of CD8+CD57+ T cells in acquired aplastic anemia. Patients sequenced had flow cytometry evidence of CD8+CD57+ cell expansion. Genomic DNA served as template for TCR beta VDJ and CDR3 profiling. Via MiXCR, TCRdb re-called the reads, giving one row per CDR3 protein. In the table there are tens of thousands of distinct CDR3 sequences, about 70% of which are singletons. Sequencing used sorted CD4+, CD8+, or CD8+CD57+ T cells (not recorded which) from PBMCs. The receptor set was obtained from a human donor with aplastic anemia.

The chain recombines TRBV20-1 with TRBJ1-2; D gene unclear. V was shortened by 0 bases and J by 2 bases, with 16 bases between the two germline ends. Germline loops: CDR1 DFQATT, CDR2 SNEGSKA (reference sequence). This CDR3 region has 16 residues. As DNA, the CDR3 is TGCAGTGCTAGAGATCACCGACGTCTGGGAAACTATGGCTACACCTTC. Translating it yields CSARDHRRLGNYGYTF.

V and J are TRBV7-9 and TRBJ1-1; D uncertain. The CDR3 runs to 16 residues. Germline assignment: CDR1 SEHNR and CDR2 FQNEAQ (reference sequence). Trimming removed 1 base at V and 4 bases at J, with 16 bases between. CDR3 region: CASSLEGSGHVTEAFF. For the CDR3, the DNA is TGTGCCAGCAGCTTAGAAGGGTCGGGTCATGTCACTGAAGCTTTCTTT.

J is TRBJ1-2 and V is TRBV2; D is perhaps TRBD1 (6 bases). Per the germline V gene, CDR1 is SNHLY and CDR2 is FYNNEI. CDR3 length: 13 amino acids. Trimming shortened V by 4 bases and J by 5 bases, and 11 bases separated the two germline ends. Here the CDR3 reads CASSGNRAYGYTF. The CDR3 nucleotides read TGTGCCAGCAGTGGTAACAGGGCTTATGGCTACACCTTC.

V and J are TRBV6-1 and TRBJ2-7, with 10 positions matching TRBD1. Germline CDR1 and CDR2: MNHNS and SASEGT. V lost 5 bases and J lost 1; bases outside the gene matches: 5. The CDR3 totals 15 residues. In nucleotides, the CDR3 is TGTGCCAGCAGTAATGGACAGGGGGTATCCTACGAGCAGTACTTC. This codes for CASSNGQGVSYEQYF.